The T cell receptor (beta chain) described here comes from a study of technical replicates of blood from a handful of donors. The CDR3 is made up of 13 amino acids. V lost 1 base to trimming and J lost 5 bases, with 10 bases between them. Germline CDR1 is SGHDT and CDR2 is YYEEEE. The table came from immunoSEQ multiplex PCR; TCRdb's copy has only in-frame clones and leaves some out. The sample shows roughly 72,000 clones, 85% to 95% of them seen only once. The chain couples TRBV5-6 to TRBJ2-7, with D unclear. This TCR came from a human donor in good health. Material for sequencing was T cells isolated from PBMCs. DNA for the CDR3: TGTGCCAGCAGCTTGATTAGTGCTGACGAGCAGTACTTC. Its translation: CASSLISADEQYF.